The entry below gives a single T cell receptor (beta chain) sequence along with its context. The sample belongs to a study of shared clonotypes between healthy human individuals. Genomic DNA per cell subset filled all wells of several immunoSEQ plates. Here immunoSEQ multiplex PCR was the method, and the copy in TCRdb shows in-frame clones only, minus some. The table records about 1.5 million clones, approximately 98% of them present only once. The CDR3 sequence is 11 residues long. Trimming took off 3 bases at V and 5 bases at J, with 5 bases between the two ends. Germline V lookup: CDR1 MGHRA, CDR2 YSYEKL.

The chain uses TRBV4-1 and TRBJ2-7; D is unresolved. The source of this sequence is a man in his thirties or forties in good health. Sequenced sample: naive CD4+ T cells sorted from blood. The subset denotes: CD45RA+ positively selected. The CDR3: CASSHYHEQYF. In DNA, the CDR3 is TGCGCCAGCAGCCACTACCACGAGCAGTACTTC.